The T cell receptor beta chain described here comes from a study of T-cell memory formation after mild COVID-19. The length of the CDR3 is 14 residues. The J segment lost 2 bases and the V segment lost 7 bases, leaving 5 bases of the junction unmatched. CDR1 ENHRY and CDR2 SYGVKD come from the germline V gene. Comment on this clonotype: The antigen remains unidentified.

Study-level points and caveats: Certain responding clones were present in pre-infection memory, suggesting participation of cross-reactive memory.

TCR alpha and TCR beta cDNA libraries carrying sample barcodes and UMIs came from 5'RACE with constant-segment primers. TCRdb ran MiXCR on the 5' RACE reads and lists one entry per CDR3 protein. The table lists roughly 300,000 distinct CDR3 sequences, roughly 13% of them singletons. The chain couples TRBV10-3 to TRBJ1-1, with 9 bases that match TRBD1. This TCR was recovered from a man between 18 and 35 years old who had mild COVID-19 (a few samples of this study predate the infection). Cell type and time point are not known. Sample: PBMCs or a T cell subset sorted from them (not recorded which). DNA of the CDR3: TGTGCCATCAACCAGGGACAGGGTAACACTGAAGCTTTCTTT. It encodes CAINQGQGNTEAFF.